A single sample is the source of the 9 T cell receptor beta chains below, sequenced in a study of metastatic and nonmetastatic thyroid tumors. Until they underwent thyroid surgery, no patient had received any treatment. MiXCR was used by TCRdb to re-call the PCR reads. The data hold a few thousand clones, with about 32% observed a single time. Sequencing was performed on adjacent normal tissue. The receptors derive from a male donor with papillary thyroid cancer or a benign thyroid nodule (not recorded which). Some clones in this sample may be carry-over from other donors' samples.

CDR3 sequence (DNA): TGTGCCAGCAGCCGACAGGGCGGAAACACCATATATTTT. This codes for CASSRQGGNTIYF. The chain couples TRBV27 to TRBJ1-3; TRBD1 aligns across 7 bases. V lost 6 bases to trimming and J lost 4 bases; unmatched junction nucleotides: 3. Germline CDR1 reads MNHEY; CDR2 reads SMNVEV (reference sequence). The CDR3 sequence is 13 residues long.

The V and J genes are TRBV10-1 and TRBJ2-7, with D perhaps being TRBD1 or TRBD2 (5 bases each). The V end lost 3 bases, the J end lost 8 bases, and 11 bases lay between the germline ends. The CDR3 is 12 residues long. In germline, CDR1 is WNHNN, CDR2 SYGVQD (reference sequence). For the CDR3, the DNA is TGCGCCAGCAGTGATTTACCGGGACAGCAGTACTTC. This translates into CASSDLPGQQYF.

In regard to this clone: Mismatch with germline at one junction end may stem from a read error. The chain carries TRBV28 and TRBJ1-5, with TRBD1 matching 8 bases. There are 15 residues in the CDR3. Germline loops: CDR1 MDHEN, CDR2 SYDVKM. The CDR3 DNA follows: TGTGCCAGCAGAAGTTTGACAGGGGAGTTCGAGCCCCGGAATTTT. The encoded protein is CASRSLTGEFEPRNF. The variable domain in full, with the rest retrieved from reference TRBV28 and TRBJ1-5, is DVKVTQSSRYLVKRTGEKVFLECVQDMDHENMFWYRQDPGLGLRLIYFSYDVKMKEKGDIPEGYSVSREKKERFSLILESASTNQTSMYLCASRSLTGEFEPRNFGDGTRLSIL.

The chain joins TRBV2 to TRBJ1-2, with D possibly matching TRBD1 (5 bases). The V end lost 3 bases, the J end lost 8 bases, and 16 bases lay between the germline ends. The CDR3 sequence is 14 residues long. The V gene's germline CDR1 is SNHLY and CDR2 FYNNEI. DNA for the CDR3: TGTGCCAGCAGTGATTACCAGGGACGTCGAGGCTACACCTTC. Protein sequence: CASSDYQGRRGYTF.

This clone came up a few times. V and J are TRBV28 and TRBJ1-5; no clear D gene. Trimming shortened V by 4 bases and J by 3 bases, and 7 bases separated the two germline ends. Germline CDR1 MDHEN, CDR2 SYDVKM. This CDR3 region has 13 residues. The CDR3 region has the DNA TGTGCCAGCAGTTATAGACCCAATCAGCCCCAGCATTTT. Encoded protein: CASSYRPNQPQHF.

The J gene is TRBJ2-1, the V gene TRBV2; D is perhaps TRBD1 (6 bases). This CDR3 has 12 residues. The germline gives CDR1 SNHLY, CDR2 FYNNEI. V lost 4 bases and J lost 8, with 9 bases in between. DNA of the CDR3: TGTGCCAGCAGTGCTTCAGGGGATGAGCAGTTCTTC. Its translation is CASSASGDEQFF.

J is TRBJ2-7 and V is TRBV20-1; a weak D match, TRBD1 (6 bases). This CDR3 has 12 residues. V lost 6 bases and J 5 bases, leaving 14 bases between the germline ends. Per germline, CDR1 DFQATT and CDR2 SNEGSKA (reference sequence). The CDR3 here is CSATRDTNEQYF. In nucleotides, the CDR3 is TGCAGTGCGACCCGGGACACCAACGAGCAGTACTTC.

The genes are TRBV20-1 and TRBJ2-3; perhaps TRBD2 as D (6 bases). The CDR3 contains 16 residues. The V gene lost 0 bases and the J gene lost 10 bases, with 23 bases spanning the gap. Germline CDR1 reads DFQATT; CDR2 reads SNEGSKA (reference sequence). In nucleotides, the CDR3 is TGCAGTGCTAGAGATCGTCGAGCTGGAGGCGGGGATTCGCAGTATTTT. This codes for CSARDRRAGGGDSQYF.

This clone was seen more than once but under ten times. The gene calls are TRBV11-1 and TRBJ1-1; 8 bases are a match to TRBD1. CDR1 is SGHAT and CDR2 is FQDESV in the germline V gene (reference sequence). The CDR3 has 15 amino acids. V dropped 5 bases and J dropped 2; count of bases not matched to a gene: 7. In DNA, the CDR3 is TGTGCCAGCAGCGCTTACAGGGGGTTTAACACTGAAGCTTTCTTT. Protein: CASSAYRGFNTEAFF.